The T cell receptor beta chain described here comes from a study of CD8 T cells in Susac syndrome. Study-level points and caveats: Peak Susac CD8+ clonal expansion occurred in TEMRA cells and active patients.

With respect to this clonotype: As yet, its antigen is unknown.

Germline V gene sequence: CDR1 SGHDT, CDR2 YYEEEE. V was shortened by 6 bases and J by 5 bases, with 20 bases between the two germline ends. This CDR3 comprises 16 residues. It was negative isolation that provided the CD8+ and CD4+ T cells, whereas TEMRA cells were enriched by FACS. The RNA input was about 0.5 to 1 ug, and it was reverse transcribed with random hexamers. TCRdb used MiXCR to reprocess the immunoSEQ multiplex PCR reads, holding one entry per CDR3 protein. The sample includes about 100,000 distinct CDR3 sequences, approximately 95% of them seen just once. Material for sequencing was CD8+ T cells from PBMCs. The TCR comes from a human donor with Susac syndrome. The chain has TRBV5-6 and TRBJ1-4; D remains unclear. The CDR3 loop is CASTTSPKYRNEKLFF. DNA for the CDR3: TGTGCCAGCACCACGTCCCCCAAATATCGCAATGAAAAACTGTTTTTT.